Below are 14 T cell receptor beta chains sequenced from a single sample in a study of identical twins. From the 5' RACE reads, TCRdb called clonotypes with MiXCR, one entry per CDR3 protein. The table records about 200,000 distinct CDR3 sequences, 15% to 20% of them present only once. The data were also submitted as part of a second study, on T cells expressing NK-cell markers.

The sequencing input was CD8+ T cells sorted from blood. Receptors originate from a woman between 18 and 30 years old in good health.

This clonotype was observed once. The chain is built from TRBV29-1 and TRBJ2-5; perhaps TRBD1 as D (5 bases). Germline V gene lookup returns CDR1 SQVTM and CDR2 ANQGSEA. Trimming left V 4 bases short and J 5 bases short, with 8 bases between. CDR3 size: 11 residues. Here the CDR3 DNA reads TGCAGCGTTGTATGGGGCGAGACCCAGTACTTC. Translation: CSVVWGETQYF.

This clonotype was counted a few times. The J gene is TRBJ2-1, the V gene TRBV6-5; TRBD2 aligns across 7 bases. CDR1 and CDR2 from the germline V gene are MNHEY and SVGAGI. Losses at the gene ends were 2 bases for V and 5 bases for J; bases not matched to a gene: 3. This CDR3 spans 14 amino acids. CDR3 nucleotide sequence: TGTGCCAGCAGTTACCAGCGGGGCAACAATGAGCAGTTCTTC. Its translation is CASSYQRGNNEQFF.

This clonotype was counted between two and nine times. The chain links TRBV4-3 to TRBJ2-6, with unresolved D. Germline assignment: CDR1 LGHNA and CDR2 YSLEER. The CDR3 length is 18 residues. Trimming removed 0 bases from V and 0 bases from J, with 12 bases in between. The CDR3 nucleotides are TGCGCCAGCAGCCAAGAAAGAGGCCGCTACTCTGGGGCCAACGTCCTGACTTTC. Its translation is CASSQERGRYSGANVLTF.

The CDR3 coding sequence is TGTGCCAGCAGTTACTCGAAGACTGAAGCTTTCTTT. This gives the protein CASSYSKTEAFF. The V call is TRBV6-5, the J call TRBJ1-1; D not resolved. This CDR3 comprises 12 residues. Deletions cut 0 bases from V and 5 bases from J, with 4 bases between. Germline values: CDR1 MNHEY, CDR2 SVGAGI.

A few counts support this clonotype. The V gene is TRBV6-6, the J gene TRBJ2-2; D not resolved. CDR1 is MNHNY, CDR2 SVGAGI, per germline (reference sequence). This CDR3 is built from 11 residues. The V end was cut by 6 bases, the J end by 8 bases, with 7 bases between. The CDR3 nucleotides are TGTGCCAGCAGCCCCCAGGGGGAGCTGTTTTTT. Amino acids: CASSPQGELFF.

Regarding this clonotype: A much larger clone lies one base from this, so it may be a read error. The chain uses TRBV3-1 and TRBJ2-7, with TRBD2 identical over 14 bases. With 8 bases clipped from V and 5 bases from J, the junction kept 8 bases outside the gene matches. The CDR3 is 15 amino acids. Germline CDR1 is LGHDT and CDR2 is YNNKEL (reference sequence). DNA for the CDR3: TGTGCCAGCTGCCCCACGGGACTAGCGGGGGACGAGCAGTACTTC. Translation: CASCPTGLAGDEQYF.

The CDR3 reads CAISDAGTTLYYEQYF. As DNA, the CDR3 is TGTGCCATCAGTGATGCCGGGACAACCCTGTACTACGAGCAGTACTTC. The J gene is TRBJ2-7, the V gene TRBV10-3; possibly TRBD1 for D (6 bases). Germline V lookup: CDR1 ENHRY, CDR2 SYGVKD. V was pared by 3 bases and J by 3 bases, with 18 bases between. There are 16 residues in the CDR3.

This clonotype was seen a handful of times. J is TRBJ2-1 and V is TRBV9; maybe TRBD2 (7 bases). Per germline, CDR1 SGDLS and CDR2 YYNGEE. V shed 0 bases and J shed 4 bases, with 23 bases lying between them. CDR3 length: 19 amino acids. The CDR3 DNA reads TGTGCCAGCAGCGTAGATCTCGCGGGGGCCGCCACCAGTTACAATGAGCAGTTCTTC. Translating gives CASSVDLAGAATSYNEQFF.

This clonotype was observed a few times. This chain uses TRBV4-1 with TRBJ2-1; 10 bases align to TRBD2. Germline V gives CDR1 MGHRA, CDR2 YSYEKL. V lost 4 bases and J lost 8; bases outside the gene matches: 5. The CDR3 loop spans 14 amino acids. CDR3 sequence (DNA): TGCGCCAGCAGCCGGAGACTAGCGGGTGATGAGCAGTTCTTC. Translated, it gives CASSRRLAGDEQFF.

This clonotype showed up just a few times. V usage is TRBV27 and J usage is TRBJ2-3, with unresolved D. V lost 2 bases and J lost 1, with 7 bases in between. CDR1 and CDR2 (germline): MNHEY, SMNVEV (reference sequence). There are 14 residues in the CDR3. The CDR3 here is CASSLGSRTDTQYF. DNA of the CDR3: TGTGCCAGCAGTTTAGGCAGCCGCACAGATACGCAGTATTTT.

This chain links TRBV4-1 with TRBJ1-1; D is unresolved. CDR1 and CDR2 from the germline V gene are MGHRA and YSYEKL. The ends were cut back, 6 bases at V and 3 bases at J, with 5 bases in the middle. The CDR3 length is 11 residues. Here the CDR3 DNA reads TGCGCCAGCAGACGAGACACTGAAGCTTTCTTT. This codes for CASRRDTEAFF.

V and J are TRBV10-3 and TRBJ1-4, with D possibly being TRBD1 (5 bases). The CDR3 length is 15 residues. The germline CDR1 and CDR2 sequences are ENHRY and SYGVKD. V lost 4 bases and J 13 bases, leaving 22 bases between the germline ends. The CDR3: CAISGGGQPYGGLFF. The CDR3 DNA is TGTGCCATCAGTGGGGGAGGCCAGCCATATGGGGGACTGTTTTTT.

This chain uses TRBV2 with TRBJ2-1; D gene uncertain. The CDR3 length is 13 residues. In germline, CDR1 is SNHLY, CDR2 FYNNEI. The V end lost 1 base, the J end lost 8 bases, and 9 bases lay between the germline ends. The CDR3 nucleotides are TGTGCCAGCAGTGAAGGCAGCCTGGATGAGCAGTTCTTC. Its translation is CASSEGSLDEQFF.

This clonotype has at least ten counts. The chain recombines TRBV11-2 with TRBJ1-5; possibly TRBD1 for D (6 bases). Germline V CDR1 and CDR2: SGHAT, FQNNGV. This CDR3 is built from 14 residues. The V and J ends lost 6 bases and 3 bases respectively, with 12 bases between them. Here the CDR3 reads CASSPGQYNQPQHF. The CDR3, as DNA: TGTGCCAGCAGTCCTGGACAGTACAATCAGCCCCAGCATTTT.